A selection of T cell receptor beta chains follows, all from one sample in a study of identical twins. TCRdb independently ran MiXCR on the 5' RACE reads; one entry per CDR3 protein. Of some 710,000 distinct CDR3 sequences in the sample, 5.5% to 6.5% are singletons; the top ten hold roughly 1.6%. Sequencing used naive T cells sorted from blood. These receptors came from a man between 18 and 29 years old in good health. CDR3s include the opening cysteine and the closing phenylalanine or tryptophan. Each record gives: CDR3 protein, CDR3 DNA, clone size, V gene, D gene, J gene. A D gene is named only where the DNA matches it firmly. A clone size is listed for some rows: how often the clone was seen (once, few, many), or a class if it is expanded.

CDR3 protein: CASSPQAWRGTEAFF
CDR3 DNA: TGTGCCAGCAGCCCCCAGGCCTGGCGAGGTACTGAAGCTTTCTTT
clone size: few
V gene: TRBV5-5
D gene: NA
J gene: TRBJ1-1

CDR3 protein: CASSMQGNSPLHF
CDR3 DNA: TGTGCCAGTAGTATGCAGGGGAATTCACCCCTCCACTTT
clone size: many
V gene: TRBV19
D gene: NA
J gene: TRBJ1-6

CDR3 protein: CSARDWPEETQYF
CDR3 DNA: TGCAGTGCTAGAGATTGGCCGGAGGAGACCCAGTACTTC
clone size: many
V gene: TRBV20-1
D gene: NA
J gene: TRBJ2-5

CDR3 protein: CATSVASGSYNEQFF
CDR3 DNA: TGTGCCACCAGTGTTGCTAGCGGGAGCTACAATGAGCAGTTCTTC
clone size: many
V gene: TRBV24-1
D gene: TRBD2
J gene: TRBJ2-1

CDR3 protein: CSVGTPNTGELFF
CDR3 DNA: TGCAGCGTTGGCACACCGAACACCGGGGAGCTGTTTTTT
clone size: many
V gene: TRBV29-1
D gene: NA
J gene: TRBJ2-2

CDR3 protein: CASSLARGQGQETQYF
CDR3 DNA: TGTGCCAGCAGCTTGGCTCGGGGACAGGGGCAAGAGACCCAGTACTTC
clone size: few
V gene: TRBV5-6
D gene: TRBD1
J gene: TRBJ2-5

CDR3 protein: CASSQGSGLSNQPQHF
CDR3 DNA: TGTGCCAGCAGCCAAGGTTCAGGTTTGAGCAATCAGCCCCAGCATTTT
clone size: many
V gene: TRBV4-2
D gene: NA
J gene: TRBJ1-5

CDR3 protein: CASSLGASGEVHGYTF
CDR3 DNA: TGCGCCAGCAGCCTCGGAGCCTCCGGGGAGGTCCATGGCTACACCTTC
clone size: few
V gene: TRBV4-3
D gene: NA
J gene: TRBJ1-2

CDR3 protein: CASSSPTRGNTIYF
CDR3 DNA: TGTGCCAGCAGTTCGCCTACCCGAGGAAACACCATATATTTT
clone size: NA
V gene: TRBV12-3/TRBV12-4
D gene: NA
J gene: TRBJ1-3

CDR3 protein: CSARVLAAGNNEQFF
CDR3 DNA: TGCAGTGCTAGAGTACTAGCGGCTGGGAACAATGAGCAGTTCTTC
clone size: NA
V gene: TRBV20-1
D gene: TRBD2
J gene: TRBJ2-1

CDR3 protein: CASSQEGLADRNEQFF
CDR3 DNA: TGCGCCAGCAGCCAAGAAGGGCTAGCGGATCGCAATGAGCAGTTCTTC
clone size: few
V gene: TRBV4-1
D gene: TRBD2
J gene: TRBJ2-1

CDR3 protein: CSVSASGRSNEQFF
CDR3 DNA: TGCAGCGTCTCTGCTAGCGGGAGGAGTAATGAGCAGTTCTTC
clone size: many
V gene: TRBV29-1
D gene: TRBD2
J gene: TRBJ2-1

CDR3 protein: CASSLAVGGAYNEQFF
CDR3 DNA: TGCGCCAGCAGCTTGGCCGTGGGGGGAGCCTACAATGAGCAGTTCTTC
clone size: NA
V gene: TRBV5-1
D gene: NA
J gene: TRBJ2-1

CDR3 protein: CASSLGRHPDNEQFF
CDR3 DNA: TGTGCCAGCAGCCTAGGACGACACCCAGACAATGAGCAGTTCTTC
clone size: NA
V gene: TRBV11-3
D gene: NA
J gene: TRBJ2-1

CDR3 protein: CASSSRSTGRVMKTQYF
CDR3 DNA: TGTGCCAGCAGCTCCCGATCGACGGGGCGTGTGATGAAGACCCAGTACTTC
clone size: many
V gene: TRBV7-8
D gene: NA
J gene: TRBJ2-5

CDR3 protein: CAWLGEGQETQYF
CDR3 DNA: TGTGCCTGGTTGGGGGAGGGCCAAGAGACCCAGTACTTC
clone size: NA
V gene: TRBV30
D gene: TRBD2
J gene: TRBJ2-5

CDR3 protein: CASSSPSSYNEQFF
CDR3 DNA: TGTGCCAGCAGTTCGCCCAGCTCCTACAATGAGCAGTTCTTC
clone size: many
V gene: TRBV27
D gene: NA
J gene: TRBJ2-1

CDR3 protein: CASSRPLGASYNEQFF
CDR3 DNA: TGTGCCAGCAGCCGACCCTTGGGGGCCTCCTACAATGAGCAGTTCTTC
clone size: many
V gene: TRBV11-2
D gene: NA
J gene: TRBJ2-1

CDR3 protein: CASSYFWGEGLVEQYF
CDR3 DNA: TGTGCCAGCAGTTACTTCTGGGGGGAGGGCCTAGTGGAGCAGTACTTC
clone size: many
V gene: TRBV6-5
D gene: TRBD2
J gene: TRBJ2-7

CDR3 protein: CASSPTYRRGNTEAFF
CDR3 DNA: TGTGCCAGCAGCCCGACATACCGCCGGGGGAACACTGAAGCTTTCTTT
clone size: NA
V gene: TRBV11-2
D gene: NA
J gene: TRBJ1-1

CDR3 protein: CASSQTNIQYF
CDR3 DNA: TGTGCCAGCAGCCAGACAAACATTCAGTACTTC
clone size: NA
V gene: TRBV4-2
D gene: NA
J gene: TRBJ2-4

CDR3 protein: CASSFSQGAVVLELFF
CDR3 DNA: TGTGCCAGCAGTTTCTCACAGGGGGCGGTGGTATTGGAGCTGTTCTTC
clone size: NA
V gene: TRBV28
D gene: TRBD1
J gene: TRBJ2-1

CDR3 protein: CSVQGRAKNIQYF
CDR3 DNA: TGCAGCGTTCAGGGGAGGGCCAAAAACATTCAGTACTTC
clone size: many
V gene: TRBV29-1
D gene: NA
J gene: TRBJ2-4

CDR3 protein: CASSSSGTGVETQYF
CDR3 DNA: TGTGCCAGCAGTTCATCCGGGACAGGGGTAGAGACCCAGTACTTC
clone size: NA
V gene: TRBV6-5
D gene: TRBD1
J gene: TRBJ2-5

CDR3 protein: CAISLDRRTRELFF
CDR3 DNA: TGTGCCATCAGTTTGGACAGGAGGACGCGGGAGCTGTTTTTT
clone size: NA
V gene: TRBV10-3
D gene: TRBD1
J gene: TRBJ2-2

CDR3 protein: CASNTAQNTGELFF
CDR3 DNA: TGTGCCAGCAATACAGCCCAGAACACCGGGGAGCTGTTTTTT
clone size: many
V gene: TRBV7-8
D gene: NA
J gene: TRBJ2-2

CDR3 protein: CASSRRWGEQFF
CDR3 DNA: TGTGCCAGCAGTCGTCGGTGGGGTGAGCAGTTCTTC
clone size: NA
V gene: TRBV12-3/TRBV12-4
D gene: NA
J gene: TRBJ2-1